This TCR beta chain is drawn from a study of radiation and T cells in renal cell carcinoma. The time point: baseline pretreatment blood. Treatment defined: 15 Gy SBRT to primary tumor, nephrectomy 4 weeks later. Serial blood draws occurred at baseline and 2 and 4 weeks post-SBRT. Generated by immunoSEQ multiplex PCR, the TCRdb table keeps only in-frame clones and is missing some. The table lists 70,000 to 100,000 clones, roughly four fifths of them singletons, with more than 5.5% in the top ten. This clone was found a few times. The clonotype was recovered from a man aged 60-69 years with renal cell carcinoma. The sequencing here drew on blood, taken from a patient whose treatment included radiotherapy and nephrectomy.

The CDR3 DNA reads as TGTGCCAGCAGCGTAGCTAGGGACAGGGCCGGAGATACGCAGTATTTT. It is translated as CASSVARDRAGDTQYF. The rearrangement links TRBV9 to TRBJ2-3; 9 positions match TRBD1. The CDR3 consists of 16 residues. V lost 0 bases to trimming and J lost 5 bases; unmatched junction nucleotides: 7. Germline CDR1 and CDR2: SGDLS and YYNGEE.